A single TCR beta chain is shown here with its context. The source of the sample is a study of control samples from healthy donors and cancer patients. The length of the CDR3 is 13 residues. V lost 6 bases, J lost 13 bases, and 16 bases lay in between. CDR1 and CDR2 (germline): MRHNA, SNTAGT. Produced via immunoSEQ multiplex PCR; TCRdb's table is partial and in-frame only. The data show fewer than 120,000 clones, with around 87% seen just once and around 4% held by the top ten. The receptor was isolated from a woman in her sixties with lung cancer. The V gene is TRBV6-4, the J gene TRBJ1-6; no definite D call. Sequencing was carried out using PBMCs. CDR3 residues: CASRDGYSAPLHF. In nucleotides, the CDR3 is TGTGCCAGCAGAGACGGTTATTCGGCCCCCCTCCACTTT.